The T cell receptor beta chain under discussion was sequenced for a study of blood T cell repertoires in COVID-19. About the research overall: The United States, Italy and Spain supplied acute and convalescent COVID-19 samples.

Only in-frame clones appear in the TCRdb table, and some are missing; sequencing was by immunoSEQ multiplex PCR. The table lists about 68,000 clones, roughly 90% of them singletons. Seattle participants joined during active infection and were tracked over time. Looked up from germline, CDR1 is MNHEY and CDR2 is SVGAGI. There are 13 residues in the CDR3. V lost 6 bases, J lost 7 bases, and 16 bases lay in between. The chain carries TRBV6-5 and TRBJ2-7; D may be TRBD1 (6 bases). The TCR was taken from a man in his forties or fifties with COVID-19, enrolled during active disease. Sequencing input: peripheral blood. The CDR3 coding sequence is TGTGCCAGCAGAAAACAGGGAACAAAGGAGCAGTACTTC. It yields the protein CASRKQGTKEQYF.